Below, 8 T cell receptor beta chains from the same sample are listed, as sequenced in a study of cytomegalovirus exposure and HLA in healthy donors. With 60 Vbeta and 13 Jbeta primers, the PCR was carried out. The assay was immunoSEQ multiplex PCR, and TCRdb's table has in-frame clones only and misses some. Altogether roughly 100,000 clones are present, over 60% being singletons, with the ten largest covering roughly 5%. Sequencing was done on a sample of PBMCs. These TCRs come from a man between 60 and 75 years old in good health and CMV-seropositive.

The rearrangement links TRBV7-9 to TRBJ2-1; D call uncertain. CDR1 SEHNR and CDR2 FQNEAQ come from the germline V gene (reference sequence). V was clipped by 1 base and J by 6 bases, with 7 bases between them. This CDR3 contains 13 residues. The CDR3 is CASSLEAPNEQFF. The CDR3 nucleotides are TGTGCCAGCAGCTTAGAAGCTCCCAATGAGCAGTTCTTC.

The CDR3 protein is CAISEIGQGRITDTQYF. The CDR3 DNA follows: TGTGCCATCAGTGAAATTGGCCAGGGGCGGATCACAGATACGCAGTATTTT. The chain recombines TRBV10-3 with TRBJ2-3; D is perhaps TRBD1 (6 bases). Trimming took off 3 bases at V and 2 bases at J, with 18 bases between the two ends. The length of the CDR3 is 17 residues. Germline CDR1 ENHRY, CDR2 SYGVKD.

The chain recombines TRBV6-1 with TRBJ2-2; 11 positions match TRBD2. V lost 6 bases and J lost 6; bases outside the gene matches: 6. CDR1 and CDR2 from the germline V gene are MNHNS and SASEGT. The length of the CDR3 is 15 residues. DNA of the CDR3: TGTGCCAGCAGGTTTAGCGGGGGGGGTCCCGGGGAGCTGTTTTTT. Encoded protein: CASRFSGGGPGELFF.

This clone occurred once. This sequence joins TRBV5-1 and TRBJ2-2, with 9 bases fitting TRBD2. The CDR3 consists of 16 residues. V lost 4 bases and J lost 0; bases outside the gene matches: 4. Germline lookup yields CDR1 SGHRS and CDR2 YFSETQ. For the CDR3, the DNA is TGCGCCAGCAGCCTCCCTAGCGGGGCGAACACCGGGGAGCTGTTTTTT. This sequence encodes CASSLPSGANTGELFF.

The V gene is TRBV5-5, the J gene TRBJ2-7, with D possibly TRBD2 on 6 matching bases. Trimming left V 0 bases short and J 2 bases short, with 15 bases between. The length of the CDR3 is 16 residues. CDR1 is SGHKS, CDR2 YYEKEE, per germline (reference sequence). The CDR3 sequence is CASSLVGRLVAYEQYF. In nucleotides, the CDR3 is TGTGCCAGCAGCTTGGTCGGTCGACTAGTGGCCTACGAGCAGTACTTC.

Comments on this clone: This sample includes further DNA sequences coding for the same CDR3. The chain carries TRBV5-1 and TRBJ1-6, with 10 bases fitting TRBD1. The J segment lost 7 bases and the V segment lost 3 bases, leaving 1 base of the junction unmatched. The CDR3 sequence is 14 residues long. CDR1 is SGHRS, CDR2 YFSETQ, per germline. The CDR3 DNA reads as TGCGCCAGCAGCTCGGGACAGGGGAATTCACCCCTCCACTTT. Translated, it gives CASSSGQGNSPLHF.

The chain joins TRBV7-9 to TRBJ1-1; D gene ambiguous. V lost 8 bases and J 6 bases, leaving 19 bases between the germline ends. The CDR3 runs to 14 residues. The germline CDR1 and CDR2 sequences are SEHNR and FQNEAQ (reference sequence). The CDR3 loop reads CASARSSKESEAFF. The CDR3 nucleotides read TGTGCCAGCGCTAGGTCCAGTAAGGAATCTGAAGCTTTCTTT.

J is TRBJ2-2 and V is TRBV5-4, with 7 bases that match TRBD1. The CDR3 is 15 residues long. Germline V gene lookup returns CDR1 SGHNT and CDR2 YYREEE (reference sequence). V lost 0 bases, J lost 1 base, and 0 bases stayed unmatched. The CDR3 DNA reads as TGTGCCAGCAGCTTGGGACAGGGGAACACCGGGGAGCTGTTTTTT. It specifies CASSLGQGNTGELFF.